This record looks at one T cell receptor beta chain sequence and its context. Sequencing was performed with immunoSEQ multiplex PCR; in TCRdb, only in-frame clones are kept and a portion is missing. The sample has hundreds of thousands of clones; approximately 89% are singletons. Germline V gene data show CDR1 as SGHRS and CDR2 as YFSETQ. The CDR3 is 17 amino acids. V was pared by 4 bases and J by 5 bases, with 15 bases of the junction left unmatched. The data derive from a study of shared T cell receptors in the human thymus. The sample was also linked to a second study, of human thymus T cells. That source notes: Thymic resections from corrective heart surgery supplied the tissue. V and J gene usage appeared biased in thymic and blood repertoires.

This clonotype was obtained from a boy younger than two with a congenital heart defect. Sequenced material: thymocytes. The rearrangement uses TRBV5-1 and TRBJ2-5; 9 nucleotides line up with TRBD2. The CDR3 coding sequence is TGCGCCAGCAGCCCTCGGAGCGGGAGGATAATAGACGAGACCCAGTACTTC. Protein: CASSPRSGRIIDETQYF.